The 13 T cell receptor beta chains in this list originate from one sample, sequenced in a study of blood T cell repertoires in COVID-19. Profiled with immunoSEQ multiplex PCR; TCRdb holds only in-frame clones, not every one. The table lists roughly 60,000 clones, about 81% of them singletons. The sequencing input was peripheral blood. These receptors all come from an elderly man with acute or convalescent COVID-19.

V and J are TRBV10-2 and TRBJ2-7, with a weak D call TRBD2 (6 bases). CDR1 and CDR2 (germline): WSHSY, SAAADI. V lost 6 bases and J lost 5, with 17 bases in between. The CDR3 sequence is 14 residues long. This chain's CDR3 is CASRGGVSTNEQYF. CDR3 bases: TGCGCCAGCAGGGGGGGTGTATCGACTAACGAGCAGTACTTC.

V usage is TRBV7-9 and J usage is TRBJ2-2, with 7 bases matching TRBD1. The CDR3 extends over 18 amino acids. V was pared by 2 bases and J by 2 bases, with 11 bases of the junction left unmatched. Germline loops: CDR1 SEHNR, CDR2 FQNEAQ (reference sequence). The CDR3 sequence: CASSLKIGQALNTGELFF. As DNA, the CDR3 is TGTGCCAGCAGCTTAAAAATCGGACAGGCCCTTAACACCGGGGAGCTGTTTTTT.

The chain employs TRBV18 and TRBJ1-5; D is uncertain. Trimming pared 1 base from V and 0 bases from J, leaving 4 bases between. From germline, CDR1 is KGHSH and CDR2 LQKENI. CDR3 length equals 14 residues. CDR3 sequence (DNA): TGTGCCAGCTCACCACGGAGTAGCAATCAGCCCCAGCATTTT. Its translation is CASSPRSSNQPQHF.

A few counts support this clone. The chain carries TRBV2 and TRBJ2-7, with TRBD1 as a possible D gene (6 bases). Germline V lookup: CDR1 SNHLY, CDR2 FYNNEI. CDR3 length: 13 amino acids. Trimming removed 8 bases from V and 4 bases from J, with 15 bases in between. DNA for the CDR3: TGTGCCAGCGCCGGGACAATACCTTACGAGCAGTACTTC. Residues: CASAGTIPYEQYF.

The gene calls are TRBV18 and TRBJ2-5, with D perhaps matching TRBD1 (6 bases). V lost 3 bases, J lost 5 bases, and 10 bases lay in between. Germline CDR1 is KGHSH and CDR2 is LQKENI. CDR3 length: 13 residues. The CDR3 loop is CASSPGAGETQYF. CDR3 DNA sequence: TGTGCCAGCTCACCGGGGGCCGGCGAGACCCAGTACTTC. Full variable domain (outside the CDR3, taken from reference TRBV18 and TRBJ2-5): NAGVMQNPRHLVRRRGQEARLRCSPMKGHSHVYWYRQLPEEGLKFMVYLQKENIIDESGMPKERFSAEFPKEGPSILRIQQVVRGDSAAYFCASSPGAGETQYFGPGTRLLVL.

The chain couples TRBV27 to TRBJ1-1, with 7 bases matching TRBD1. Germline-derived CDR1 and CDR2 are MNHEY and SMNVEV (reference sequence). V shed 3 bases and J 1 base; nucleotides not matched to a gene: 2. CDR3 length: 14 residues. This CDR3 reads CASSLNRGNTEAFF. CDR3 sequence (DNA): TGTGCCAGCAGTTTGAACAGGGGGAACACTGAAGCTTTCTTT.

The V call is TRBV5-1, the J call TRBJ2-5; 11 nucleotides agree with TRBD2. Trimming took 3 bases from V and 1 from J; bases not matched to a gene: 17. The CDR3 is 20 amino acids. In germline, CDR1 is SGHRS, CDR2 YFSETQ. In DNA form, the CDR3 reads TGCGCCAGCAGCTCAAGCAATAGATTAGCGGGGGGGCGATCCCAAGAGACCCAGTACTTC. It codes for CASSSSNRLAGGRSQETQYF.

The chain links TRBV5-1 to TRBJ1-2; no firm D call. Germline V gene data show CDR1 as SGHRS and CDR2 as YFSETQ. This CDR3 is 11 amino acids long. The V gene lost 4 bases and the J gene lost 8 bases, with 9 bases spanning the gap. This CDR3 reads CASSEAGGYTF. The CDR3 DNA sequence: TGCGCCAGCAGCGAGGCTGGAGGCTACACCTTC.

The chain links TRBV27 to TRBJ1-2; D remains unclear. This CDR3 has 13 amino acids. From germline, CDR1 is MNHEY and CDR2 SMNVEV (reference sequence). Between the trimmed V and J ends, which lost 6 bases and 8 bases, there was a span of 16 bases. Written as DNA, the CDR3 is TGTGCCAGCAGCCAAACCCAAACCGGGGGCTACACCTTC. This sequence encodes CASSQTQTGGYTF.

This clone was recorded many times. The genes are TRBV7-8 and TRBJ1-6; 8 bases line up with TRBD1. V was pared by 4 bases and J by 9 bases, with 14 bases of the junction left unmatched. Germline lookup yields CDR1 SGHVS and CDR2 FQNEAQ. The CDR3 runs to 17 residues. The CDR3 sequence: CASSSSFGAGGGSPLHF. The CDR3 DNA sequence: TGTGCCAGCAGCTCCTCATTTGGGGCAGGGGGCGGTTCACCCCTCCACTTT. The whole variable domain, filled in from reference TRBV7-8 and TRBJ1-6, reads GAGVSQSPRYKVAKRGQDVALRCDPISGHVSLFWYQQALGQGPEFLTYFQNEAQLDKSGLPSDRFFAERPEGSVSTLKIQRTQQEDSAVYLCASSSSFGAGGGSPLHFGNGTRLTVT.

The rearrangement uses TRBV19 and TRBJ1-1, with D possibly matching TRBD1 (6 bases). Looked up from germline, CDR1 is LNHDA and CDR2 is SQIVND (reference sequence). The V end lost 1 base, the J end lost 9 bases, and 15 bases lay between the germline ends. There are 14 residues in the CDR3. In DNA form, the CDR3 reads TGTGCCAGTAGTATAGTAAGCGTACAGGGACAAGCTTTCTTT. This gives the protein CASSIVSVQGQAFF.

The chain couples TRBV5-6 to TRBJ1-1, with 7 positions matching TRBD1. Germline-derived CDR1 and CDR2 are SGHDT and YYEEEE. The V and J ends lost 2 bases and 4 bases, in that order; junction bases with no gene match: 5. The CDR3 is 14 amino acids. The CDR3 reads CASSLPQGGTEAFF. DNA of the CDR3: TGTGCCAGCAGCTTACCTCAGGGGGGCACTGAAGCTTTCTTT.

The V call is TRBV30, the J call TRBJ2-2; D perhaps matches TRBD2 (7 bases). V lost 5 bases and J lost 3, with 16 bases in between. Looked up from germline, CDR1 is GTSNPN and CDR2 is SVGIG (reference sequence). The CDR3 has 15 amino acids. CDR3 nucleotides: TGTGCCTGGGTGCGTGGGGGGGCCTACACCGGGGAGCTGTTTTTT. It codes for CAWVRGGAYTGELFF.